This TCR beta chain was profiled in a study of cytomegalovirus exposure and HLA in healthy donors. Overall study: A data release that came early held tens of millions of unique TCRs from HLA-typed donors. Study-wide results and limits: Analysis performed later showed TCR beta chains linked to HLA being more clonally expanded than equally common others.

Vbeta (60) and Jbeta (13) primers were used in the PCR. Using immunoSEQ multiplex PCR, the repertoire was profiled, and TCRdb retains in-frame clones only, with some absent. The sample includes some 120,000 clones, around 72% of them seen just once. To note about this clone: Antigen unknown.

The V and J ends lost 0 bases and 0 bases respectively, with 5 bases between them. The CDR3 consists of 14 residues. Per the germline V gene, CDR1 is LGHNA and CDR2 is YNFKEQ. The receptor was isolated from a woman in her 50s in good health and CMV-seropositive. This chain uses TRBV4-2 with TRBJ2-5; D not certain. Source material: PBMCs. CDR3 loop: CASSQDRYQETQYF. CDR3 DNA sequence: TGTGCCAGCAGCCAAGACAGGTACCAAGAGACCCAGTACTTC.